A single sample gave rise to the 20 T cell receptor beta chains below, sequenced in a study of blood T cell repertoires in COVID-19. The protocol was immunoSEQ multiplex PCR, while the TCRdb copy is restricted to in-frame clones and leaves out a portion. This sample has 200,000 to 250,000 clones, with around 83% found just once. The sample consisted of PBMCs or T cells enriched from blood (not recorded which). The receptors stem from a woman in her forties who had recovered from COVID-19.

This chain uses TRBV28 with TRBJ2-7; D gene unclear. The CDR3 covers 13 residues. V shed 0 bases and J shed 6 bases, with 9 bases lying between them. CDR1 and CDR2 from the germline V gene are MDHEN and SYDVKM. This CDR3 is CASSLCCRCEQYF. As DNA, the CDR3 is TGTGCCAGCAGTTTATGCTGTCGGTGCGAGCAGTACTTC.

This chain joins TRBV6-5 and TRBJ1-2; the D gene is possibly TRBD1 (6 bases). With 7 bases removed from V and 6 bases from J, the gap between germline ends came to 15 bases. Germline CDR1 is MNHEY and CDR2 is SVGAGI. The CDR3 sequence is 13 residues long. The CDR3 nucleotides read TGTGCCAGCACGATTGGGACATCGAATGGCTACACCTTC. It codes for CASTIGTSNGYTF.

The chain recombines TRBV7-2 with TRBJ2-1, with 8 bases fitting TRBD1. Unmatched junction bases numbered 11, after V lost 5 bases and J lost 8 bases. CDR3 length: 15 residues. The germline V gene encodes CDR1 SGHTA and CDR2 FQGNSA. The CDR3: CASSAGGGSSDEQFF. CDR3 nucleotides: TGTGCCAGCAGCGCAGGGGGCGGTAGTTCCGATGAGCAGTTCTTC.

This clone was seen a single time. The chain couples TRBV3-1 (or the pseudogene TRBV3-2) to TRBJ2-1; 8 bases align to TRBD2. Germline V gives CDR1 LGHDT, CDR2 YNNKEL (reference sequence). The V gene end was trimmed by 1 base and the J gene end by 1 base; junction bases not matched to a gene: 6. This CDR3 spans 17 amino acids. CDR3 amino acids: CASSQGSGGGSYNEQFF. As DNA, the CDR3 is TGTGCCAGCAGCCAAGGGTCGGGAGGGGGATCCTACAATGAGCAGTTCTTC.

The gene calls are TRBV5-5 and TRBJ1-5; TRBD1 aligns across 8 bases. The J segment lost 6 bases and the V segment lost 0 bases, leaving 5 bases of the junction unmatched. The length of the CDR3 is 15 residues. The germline gives CDR1 SGHKS, CDR2 YYEKEE (reference sequence). The CDR3 sequence is CASSLATGAGQPQHF. The CDR3 region has the DNA TGTGCCAGCAGCTTGGCGACAGGGGCAGGTCAGCCCCAGCATTTT.

The chain links TRBV6-1 to TRBJ2-5; 12 nucleotides align to TRBD2. Germline V lookup: CDR1 MNHNS, CDR2 SASEGT. Trimming at V came to 2 bases and at J to 2 bases, leaving 0 bases not matched to a gene. The CDR3 has 15 amino acids. In DNA form, the CDR3 reads TGTGCCAGCAGTGAACTAGCGGGAGGGCAAGAGACCCAGTACTTC. This sequence encodes CASSELAGGQETQYF.

The chain recombines TRBV28 with TRBJ2-3, with D perhaps TRBD2 (6 bases). The V gene's germline CDR1 is MDHEN and CDR2 SYDVKM. V was trimmed by 9 bases and J by 3 bases, leaving 19 bases between them. This CDR3 comprises 15 residues. CDR3 in amino acids: CASRDGGKLTDTQYF. CDR3 nucleotides: TGTGCCAGTCGGGATGGCGGGAAACTGACAGATACGCAGTATTTT.

The rearrangement uses TRBV18 and TRBJ1-1, with D maybe TRBD1 (5 bases). V lost 2 bases to trimming and J lost 1 base, with 8 bases between them. There are 14 residues in the CDR3. Germline assignment: CDR1 KGHSH and CDR2 LQKENI. The CDR3 is CASSPTDRNTEAFF. The CDR3 nucleotides are TGTGCCAGCTCACCAACCGACAGGAACACTGAAGCTTTCTTT. Full variable domain (outside the CDR3, taken from reference TRBV18 and TRBJ1-1): NAGVMQNPRHLVRRRGQEARLRCSPMKGHSHVYWYRQLPEEGLKFMVYLQKENIIDESGMPKERFSAEFPKEGPSILRIQQVVRGDSAAYFCASSPTDRNTEAFFGQGTRLTVV.

This clone has a single count. The CDR3: CASSLEGQGERSYGYTF. CDR3 nucleotides: TGTGCCAGCAGTTTAGAGGGACAGGGGGAACGGTCCTATGGCTACACCTTC. The chain is built from TRBV27 and TRBJ1-2, with TRBD1 matching 11 bases. J lost 4 bases, V lost 2 bases, and 9 bases had no gene match. The CDR3 has 17 amino acids. Germline V CDR1 and CDR2: MNHEY, SMNVEV (reference sequence).

The chain joins TRBV2 to TRBJ1-2; D remains unclear. Germline assignment: CDR1 SNHLY and CDR2 FYNNEI. Deletions cut 5 bases from V and 8 bases from J, with 21 bases between. The CDR3 runs 15 residues. CDR3 protein: CASSPGPPTQQGYTF. CDR3 bases: TGTGCCAGCAGTCCGGGTCCCCCCACTCAACAAGGCTACACCTTC.

This clone was observed once. This chain links TRBV28 with TRBJ1-1; TRBD1 agrees at 9 bases. The trim removed 6 bases at V and 7 bases at J, leaving 6 bases unmatched. This CDR3 comprises 13 residues. Germline CDR1 is MDHEN and CDR2 is SYDVKM. CDR3 loop: CASSLQGASEAFF. CDR3 DNA sequence: TGTGCCAGCAGCCTACAGGGGGCGAGTGAAGCTTTCTTT.

The chain couples TRBV5-6 to TRBJ2-3; possibly TRBD2 for D (6 bases). The V end was cut by 0 bases, the J end by 5 bases, with 22 bases between. This CDR3 spans 18 amino acids. Germline values: CDR1 SGHDT, CDR2 YYEEEE. DNA for the CDR3: TGTGCCAGCAGCTTGGTAGGGGCCCGCGGGAAAAACGGAGATACGCAGTATTTT. This gives the protein CASSLVGARGKNGDTQYF.

The rearrangement uses TRBV3-1 (or the pseudogene TRBV3-2) and TRBJ2-1, with 12 bases that match TRBD2. Germline loops: CDR1 LGHDT, CDR2 YNNKEL (reference sequence). This CDR3 spans 14 amino acids. The ends lost 5 bases at V and 11 bases at J; junction bases unmatched: 7. CDR3 sequence (DNA): TGTGCCAGCAGCTCTCCGGGACTAGCGGGTCAGCAGTTCTTC. Translated, it gives CASSSPGLAGQQFF.

This clone was seen only once. The chain employs TRBV7-9 and TRBJ2-4; 9 bases fit TRBD1. There are 13 residues in the CDR3. The germline V gene encodes CDR1 SEHNR and CDR2 FQNEAQ (reference sequence). Losses at the gene ends were 7 bases for V and 9 bases for J; bases not matched to a gene: 7. CDR3 nucleotides: TGTGCCAGCACCTGGACAGGGGCCGGCATTCAGTACTTC. It encodes CASTWTGAGIQYF.

This clone was observed a few times. Additional DNA sequences in this sample encode the identical CDR3. The J gene is TRBJ1-5, the V gene TRBV5-1, with D possibly being TRBD1 (6 bases). Trimming removed 4 bases at V and 3 bases at J, with 11 bases between. The CDR3 has 14 residues. Germline CDR1 and CDR2: SGHRS and YFSETQ. The CDR3 is CASSTGQPNQPQHF. The CDR3 bases are TGCGCCAGCAGCACAGGACAGCCCAATCAGCCCCAGCATTTT.

V and J are TRBV19 and TRBJ1-5, with D hard to call. Germline lookup yields CDR1 LNHDA and CDR2 SQIVND (reference sequence). The CDR3 totals 15 residues. Between the trimmed V and J ends, which lost 2 bases and 0 bases, there was a span of 8 bases. CDR3 nucleotides: TGTGCCAGTAGTATACAAGCGTATAGCAATCAGCCCCAGCATTTT. Amino acid sequence: CASSIQAYSNQPQHF.

The sample holds one count of this clone. V usage is TRBV19 and J usage is TRBJ1-1; 10 nucleotides agree with TRBD1. The CDR3 loop spans 16 amino acids. Trimming removed 3 bases from V and 5 bases from J; junction bases left unmatched: 9. Germline V gives CDR1 LNHDA, CDR2 SQIVND (reference sequence). CDR3 loop: CASSIPRDRGHTEAFF. Here the CDR3 DNA reads TGTGCCAGTAGTATCCCCCGGGACAGGGGACATACTGAAGCTTTCTTT. The complete variable domain, with remaining parts taken from reference TRBV19 and TRBJ1-1, reads DGGITQSPKYLFRKEGQNVTLSCEQNLNHDAMYWYRQDPGQGLRLIYYSQIVNDFQKGDIAEGYSVSREKKESFPLTVTSAQKNPTAFYLCASSIPRDRGHTEAFFGQGTRLTVV.

The chain recombines TRBV10-3 with TRBJ2-7; 8 positions agree with TRBD1. The CDR3 is made up of 14 amino acids. With 2 bases clipped from V and 2 bases from J, the junction kept 2 bases outside the gene matches. Per the germline V gene, CDR1 is ENHRY and CDR2 is SYGVKD. The CDR3 is CAISEAGGPYEQYF. The CDR3 DNA is TGTGCCATCAGTGAGGCAGGGGGCCCCTACGAGCAGTACTTC.

This chain connects TRBV30 to TRBJ1-5; no clear D. CDR1 and CDR2 from the germline V gene are GTSNPN and SVGIG (reference sequence). V was trimmed by 2 bases and J by 0 bases, leaving 11 bases between them. There are 15 residues in the CDR3. CDR3 nucleotide sequence: TGTGCCTGGAGTACGGGAACGCTTAGCAATCAGCCCCAGCATTTT. Protein: CAWSTGTLSNQPQHF.

V gene TRBV29-1 combines with J gene TRBJ2-7, with 8 bases identical to TRBD2. Germline V gene lookup returns CDR1 SQVTM and CDR2 ANQGSEA. V was pared by 6 bases and J by 2 bases, with 3 bases of the junction left unmatched. This CDR3 is 12 amino acids long. The CDR3 sequence: CSVVSGAYEQYF. The CDR3 coding sequence is TGCAGCGTAGTTAGCGGGGCCTACGAGCAGTACTTC.